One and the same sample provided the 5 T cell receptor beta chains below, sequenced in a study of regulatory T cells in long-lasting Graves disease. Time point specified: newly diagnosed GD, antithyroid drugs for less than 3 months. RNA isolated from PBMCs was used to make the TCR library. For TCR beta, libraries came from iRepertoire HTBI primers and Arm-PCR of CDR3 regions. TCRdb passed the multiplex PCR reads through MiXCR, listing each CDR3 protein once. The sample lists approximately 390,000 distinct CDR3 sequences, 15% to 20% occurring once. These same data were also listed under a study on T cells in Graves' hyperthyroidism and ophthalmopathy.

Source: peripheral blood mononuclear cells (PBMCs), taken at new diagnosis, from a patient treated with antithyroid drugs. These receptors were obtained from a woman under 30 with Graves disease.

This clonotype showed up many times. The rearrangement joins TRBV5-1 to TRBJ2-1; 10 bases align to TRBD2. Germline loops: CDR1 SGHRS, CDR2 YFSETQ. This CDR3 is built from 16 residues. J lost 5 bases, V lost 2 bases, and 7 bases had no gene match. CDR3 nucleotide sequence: TGCGCCAGCAGCTTTTTATCCAGCGGGAGGGACAATGAGCAGTTCTTC. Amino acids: CASSFLSSGRDNEQFF.

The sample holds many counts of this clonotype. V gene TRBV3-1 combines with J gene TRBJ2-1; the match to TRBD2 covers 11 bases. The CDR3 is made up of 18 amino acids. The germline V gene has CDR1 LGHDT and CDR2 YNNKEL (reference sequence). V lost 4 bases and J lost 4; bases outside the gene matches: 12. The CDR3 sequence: CASSRGTSGSVGYNEQFF. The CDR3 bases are TGTGCCAGCAGCCGTGGTACTAGCGGGAGTGTCGGATACAATGAGCAGTTCTTC.

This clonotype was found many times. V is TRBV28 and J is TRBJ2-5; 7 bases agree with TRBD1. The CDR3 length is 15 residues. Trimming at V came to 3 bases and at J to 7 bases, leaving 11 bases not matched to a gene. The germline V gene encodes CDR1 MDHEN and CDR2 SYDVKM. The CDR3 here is CASSFGTELSLTQYF. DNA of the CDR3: TGTGCCAGCAGTTTCGGGACAGAACTCTCGTTGACCCAGTACTTC. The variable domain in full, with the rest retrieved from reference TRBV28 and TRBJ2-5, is DVKVTQSSRYLVKRTGEKVFLECVQDMDHENMFWYRQDPGLGLRLIYFSYDVKMKEKGDIPEGYSVSREKKERFSLILESASTNQTSMYLCASSFGTELSLTQYFGPGTRLLVL.

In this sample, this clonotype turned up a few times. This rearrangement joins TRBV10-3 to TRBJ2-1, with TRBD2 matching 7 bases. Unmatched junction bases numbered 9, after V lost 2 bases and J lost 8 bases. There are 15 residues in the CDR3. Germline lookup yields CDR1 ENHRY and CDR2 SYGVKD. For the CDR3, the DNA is TGTGCCATCAGTGAGGAGGGAGGGCAGTTAGATGAGCAGTTCTTC. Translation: CAISEEGGQLDEQFF.

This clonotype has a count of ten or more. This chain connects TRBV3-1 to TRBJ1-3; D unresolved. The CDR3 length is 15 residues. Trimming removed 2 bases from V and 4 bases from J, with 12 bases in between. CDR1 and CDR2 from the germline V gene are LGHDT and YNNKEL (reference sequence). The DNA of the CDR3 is TGTGCCAGCAGCCAACCACCCAATACCGGAAACACCATATATTTT. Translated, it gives CASSQPPNTGNTIYF.